This T cell receptor beta chain was sequenced in a study of blood T cell repertoires in COVID-19. Study-wide context: The United States, Italy and Spain were the sources of the acute and convalescent COVID-19 samples. In each case, the material was cDNA or gDNA derived from T cells, B-cell-depleted T cells, or PBMCs.

The germline V gene encodes CDR1 SGHTA and CDR2 FQGNSA. The CDR3 contains 15 residues. V lost 4 bases to trimming and J lost 0 bases; unmatched junction nucleotides: 2. Original processing methods: How many nucleated cells were present was estimated from reference gene primer amplification. TCRdb's copy holds only in-frame clones and misses some; the assay was immunoSEQ multiplex PCR. D and trimming were read from the DNA, whereas the V and J calls and clone size are those reported in that table. The data hold 250,000 to 300,000 clones, with around 86% observed a single time. The V call is TRBV7-2, the J call TRBJ2-2; 7 bases are shared with TRBD1. Input material: peripheral blood. The TCR comes from a woman aged 25 to 45 with active or convalescent COVID-19. The CDR3 loop is CASSSGTANTGELFF. CDR3 nucleotide sequence: TGTGCCAGCAGCTCCGGGACAGCGAACACCGGGGAGCTGTTTTTT.